Below, 5 T cell receptor beta chains from the same sample are listed, as sequenced in a study of shared clonotypes between healthy human individuals. Measured with immunoSEQ multiplex PCR; TCRdb has only the in-frame clones, and not every one. The sample yields 2 million to 2.5 million clones, approximately 96% seen once. Sequenced sample: naive CD4+ T cells sorted from blood. Subset defined: CD45RA+ positively selected. These receptors all stem from a man aged 18 to 30 in good health.

Comment on this clone: The same CDR3 can be traced to other DNA sequences in this sample. The CDR3 sequence: CASSLGQGGQETQYF. CDR3 in DNA: TGCGCCAGCAGCTTGGGACAGGGAGGGCAAGAGACCCAGTACTTC. The gene calls are TRBV5-1 and TRBJ2-5; the D call may be TRBD1 or TRBD2 (7 bases each). Germline V gene data show CDR1 as SGHRS and CDR2 as YFSETQ. The length of the CDR3 is 15 residues. V shed 0 bases and J shed 2 bases, with 11 bases lying between them.

About this clone: Other DNA sequences in the same sample also yield this CDR3. The V call is TRBV27, the J call TRBJ1-1, with D maybe TRBD1 (6 bases). The V end lost 5 bases, the J end lost 1 base, and 11 bases lay between the germline ends. This CDR3 contains 14 residues. Germline CDR1 MNHEY, CDR2 SMNVEV (reference sequence). The CDR3 region is CASSPQGPNTEAFF. The CDR3 DNA follows: TGTGCCAGCAGTCCCCAGGGGCCGAACACTGAAGCTTTCTTT.

On this clone itself: The same CDR3 can be traced to other DNA sequences in this sample. This chain uses TRBV18 with TRBJ2-7; the D gene is possibly TRBD1 (6 bases). The CDR3 sequence is 13 residues long. In germline, CDR1 is KGHSH, CDR2 LQKENI. Deletions cut 3 bases from V and 2 bases from J, with 8 bases between. In nucleotides, the CDR3 is TGTGCCAGCTCACCCCCAGGGGCCTACGAGCAGTACTTC. Translation gives CASSPPGAYEQYF.

The CDR3 DNA is TGTGCCAGCAGTGTGACTACACGGGGGAACCGCTCCTACAATGAGCAGTTCTTC. It is translated as CASSVTTRGNRSYNEQFF. V usage is TRBV2 and J usage is TRBJ2-1; perhaps TRBD2 as D (6 bases). Between the trimmed V and J ends, which lost 4 bases and 0 bases, there was a span of 19 bases. Germline V gives CDR1 SNHLY, CDR2 FYNNEI. This CDR3 has 18 amino acids.

This clone came up once. V and J are TRBV29-1 and TRBJ2-7; no reliable D call. V was pared by 1 base and J by 2 bases, with 6 bases between. The CDR3 length is 12 residues. The V gene's germline CDR1 is SQVTM and CDR2 ANQGSEA. The CDR3 DNA sequence: TGCAGCGTTGAAGCAGGCCCCTACGAGCAGTACTTC. Translation: CSVEAGPYEQYF.